Here is one T cell receptor beta chain with its context. There are 11 residues in the CDR3. V was shortened by 3 bases and J by 7 bases, with 9 bases between the two germline ends. CDR1 is DFQATT and CDR2 is SNEGSKA in the germline V gene (reference sequence). This entry belongs to a study of blood T cell repertoires in COVID-19. Sequencing used immunoSEQ multiplex PCR; TCRdb keeps in-frame clones, though not all of them. The data contain roughly 200,000 clones, approximately 90% of them singletons. The rearrangement links TRBV20-1 to TRBJ1-2; D ambiguous. The receptor was isolated from a woman aged 18-30 years who had recovered from COVID-19. Input material: peripheral blood. Written as DNA, the CDR3 is TGCAGTGCTAGTTCGGTTTCTGGCTACACCTTC. Protein product: CSASSVSGYTF.